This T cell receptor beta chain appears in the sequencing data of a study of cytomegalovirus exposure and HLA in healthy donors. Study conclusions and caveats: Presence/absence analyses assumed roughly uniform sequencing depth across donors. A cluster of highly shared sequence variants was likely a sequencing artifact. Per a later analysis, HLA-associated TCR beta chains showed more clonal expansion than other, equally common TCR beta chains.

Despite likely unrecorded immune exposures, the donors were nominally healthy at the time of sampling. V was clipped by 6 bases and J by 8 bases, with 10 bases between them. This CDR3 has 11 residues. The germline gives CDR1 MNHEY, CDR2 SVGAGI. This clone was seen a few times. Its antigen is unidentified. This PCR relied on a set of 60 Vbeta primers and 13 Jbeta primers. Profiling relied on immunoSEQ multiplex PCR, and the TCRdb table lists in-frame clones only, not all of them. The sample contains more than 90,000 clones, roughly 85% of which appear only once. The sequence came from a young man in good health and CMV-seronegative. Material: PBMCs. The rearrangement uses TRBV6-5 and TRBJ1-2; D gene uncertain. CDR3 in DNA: TGTGCCAGCAGCTCGACCGGGGGCTACACCTTC. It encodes CASSSTGGYTF.